The present T cell receptor beta chain was sequenced within a study of shared clonotypes between healthy human individuals. The study, taken as a whole, reports: Apart from blood, nothing was sampled; tissue repertoires likely differ. As a rule, naive subsets had a larger estimated richness than memory subsets.

The data were produced by immunoSEQ multiplex PCR, yet TCRdb's version contains in-frame clones alone and is incomplete. Among fewer than 400,000 clones listed, under 80% were seen once. To note about this clone: Its antigen remains unidentified.

The germline gives CDR1 ENHRY, CDR2 SYGVKD. CDR3 length: 16 amino acids. J gave up 4 bases and V 8 bases, and 12 bases lay outside the gene matches. The sequence was collected from a man aged 25 to 45 in good health. The chain joins TRBV10-3 to TRBJ2-2, with TRBD1 identical over 8 bases. The sequenced material came from memory CD4+ T cells sorted from blood. Subset described: CD45RA-negative fraction. The CDR3, as DNA: TGTGCCATCGGGGAGACAGGGGTGTCCCCCACCGGGGAGCTGTTTTTT. Translated, it gives CAIGETGVSPTGELFF.